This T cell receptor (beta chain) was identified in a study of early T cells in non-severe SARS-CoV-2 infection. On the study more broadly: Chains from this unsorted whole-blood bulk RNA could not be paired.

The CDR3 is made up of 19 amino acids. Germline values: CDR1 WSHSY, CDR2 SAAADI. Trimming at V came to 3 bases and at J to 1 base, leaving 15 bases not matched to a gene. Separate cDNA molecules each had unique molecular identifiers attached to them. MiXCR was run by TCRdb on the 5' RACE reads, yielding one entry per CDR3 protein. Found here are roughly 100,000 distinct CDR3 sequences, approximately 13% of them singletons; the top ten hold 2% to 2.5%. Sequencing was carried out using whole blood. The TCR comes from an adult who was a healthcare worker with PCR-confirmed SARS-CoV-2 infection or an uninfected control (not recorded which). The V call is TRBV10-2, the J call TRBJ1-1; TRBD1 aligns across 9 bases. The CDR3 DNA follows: TGCGCCAGCAGTGACCCCGTCCCCCGGGACAGGGTTTGGAACACTGAAGCTTTCTTT. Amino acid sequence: CASSDPVPRDRVWNTEAFF.